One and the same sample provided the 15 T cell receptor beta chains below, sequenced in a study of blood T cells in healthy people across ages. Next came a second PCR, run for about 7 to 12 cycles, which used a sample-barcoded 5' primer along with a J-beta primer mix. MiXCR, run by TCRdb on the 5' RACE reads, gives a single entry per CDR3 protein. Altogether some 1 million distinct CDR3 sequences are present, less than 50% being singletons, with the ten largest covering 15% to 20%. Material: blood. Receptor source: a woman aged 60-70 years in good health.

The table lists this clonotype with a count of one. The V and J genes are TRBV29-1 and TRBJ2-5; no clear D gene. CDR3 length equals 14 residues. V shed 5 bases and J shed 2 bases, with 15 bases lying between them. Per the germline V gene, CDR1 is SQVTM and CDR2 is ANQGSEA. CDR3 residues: CSVNRAGTQETQYF. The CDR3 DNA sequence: TGCAGCGTTAATAGGGCAGGAACGCAAGAGACCCAGTACTTC.

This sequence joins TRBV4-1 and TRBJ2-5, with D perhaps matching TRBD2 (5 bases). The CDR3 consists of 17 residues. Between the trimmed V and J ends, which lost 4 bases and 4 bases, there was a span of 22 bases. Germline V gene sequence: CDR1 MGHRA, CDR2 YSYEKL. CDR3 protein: CASSREGVIGVGETQYF. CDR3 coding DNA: TGCGCCAGCAGCCGTGAGGGAGTTATAGGCGTAGGAGAGACCCAGTACTTC.

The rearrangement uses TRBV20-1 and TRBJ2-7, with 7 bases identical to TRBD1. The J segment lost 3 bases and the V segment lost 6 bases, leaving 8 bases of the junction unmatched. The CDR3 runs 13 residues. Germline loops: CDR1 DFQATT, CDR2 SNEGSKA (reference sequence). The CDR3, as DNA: TGCAGTGCGAACACAGGGGCGTTCTACGAGCAGTACTTC. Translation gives CSANTGAFYEQYF.

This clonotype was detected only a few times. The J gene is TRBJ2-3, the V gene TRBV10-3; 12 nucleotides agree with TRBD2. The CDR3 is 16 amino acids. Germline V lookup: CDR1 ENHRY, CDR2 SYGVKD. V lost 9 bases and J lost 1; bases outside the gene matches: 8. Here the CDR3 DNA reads TGTGCCATAAGGACTAGCGGGGCAGTCGGCACAGATACGCAGTATTTT. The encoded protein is CAIRTSGAVGTDTQYF.

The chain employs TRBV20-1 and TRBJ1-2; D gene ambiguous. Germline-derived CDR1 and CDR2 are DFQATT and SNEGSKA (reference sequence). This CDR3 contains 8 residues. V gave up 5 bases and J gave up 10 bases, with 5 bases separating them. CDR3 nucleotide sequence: TGCAGTGCTTCCGACTACACCTTC. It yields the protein CSASDYTF.

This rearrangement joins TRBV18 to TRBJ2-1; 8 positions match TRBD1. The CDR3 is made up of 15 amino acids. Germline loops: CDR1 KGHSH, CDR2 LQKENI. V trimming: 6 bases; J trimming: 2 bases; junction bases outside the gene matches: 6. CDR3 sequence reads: CASSSGQEAYNEQFF. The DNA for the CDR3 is TGTGCCAGCTCGTCGGGACAGGAGGCCTACAATGAGCAGTTCTTC.

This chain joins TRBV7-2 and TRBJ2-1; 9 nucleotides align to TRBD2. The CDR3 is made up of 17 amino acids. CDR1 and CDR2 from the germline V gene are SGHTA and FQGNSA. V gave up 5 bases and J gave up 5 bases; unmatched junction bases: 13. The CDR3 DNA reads TGTGCCAGCAGCCACCTAACCGCGGGAGGGCCTCACAATGAGCAGTTCTTC. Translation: CASSHLTAGGPHNEQFF. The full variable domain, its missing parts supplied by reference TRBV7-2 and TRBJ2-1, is GAGVSQSPSNKVTEKGKDVELRCDPISGHTALYWYRQSLGQGLEFLIYFQGNSAPDKSGLPSDRFSAERTGGSVSTLTIQRTQQEDSAVYLCASSHLTAGGPHNEQFFGPGTRLTVL.

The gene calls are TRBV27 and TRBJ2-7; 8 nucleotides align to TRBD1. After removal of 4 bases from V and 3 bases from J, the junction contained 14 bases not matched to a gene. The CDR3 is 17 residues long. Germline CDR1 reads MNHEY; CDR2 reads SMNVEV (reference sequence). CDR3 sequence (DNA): TGTGCCAGCAGTTCCCCTAGCCGGACAGGGAGGAACTACGAGCAGTACTTC. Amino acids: CASSSPSRTGRNYEQYF.

The CDR3 sequence: CASSQGQGSHEQYF. The CDR3, as DNA: TGTGCCAGCAGCCAGGGACAGGGGTCACATGAGCAGTACTTC. J is TRBJ2-1 and V is TRBV12-3 or TRBV12-4, with 10 bases aligning to TRBD1. The J call may be faulty, since TRBJ2-7 better matches the DNA end. The CDR3 covers 14 residues.

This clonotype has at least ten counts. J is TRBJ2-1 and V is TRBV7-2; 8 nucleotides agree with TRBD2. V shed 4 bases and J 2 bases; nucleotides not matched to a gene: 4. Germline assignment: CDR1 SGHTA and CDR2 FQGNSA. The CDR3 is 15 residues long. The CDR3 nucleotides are TGTGCCAGCAGCTATAGCGGGACTGCCTACAATGAGCAGTTCTTC. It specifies CASSYSGTAYNEQFF.

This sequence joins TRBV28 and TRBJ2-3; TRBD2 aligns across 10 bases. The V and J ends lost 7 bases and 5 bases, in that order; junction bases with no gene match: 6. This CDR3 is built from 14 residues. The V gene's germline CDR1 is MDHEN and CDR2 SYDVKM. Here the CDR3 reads CASTPSGGIDTQYF. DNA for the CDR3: TGTGCCAGCACCCCTAGCGGGGGTATAGATACGCAGTATTTT.

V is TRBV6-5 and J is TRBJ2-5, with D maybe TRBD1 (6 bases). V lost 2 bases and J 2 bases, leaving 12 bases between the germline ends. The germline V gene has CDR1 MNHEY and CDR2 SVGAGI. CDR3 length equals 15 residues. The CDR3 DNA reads TGTGCCAGCAGTTACCAGGACAGACAACAAGAGACCCAGTACTTC. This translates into CASSYQDRQQETQYF.

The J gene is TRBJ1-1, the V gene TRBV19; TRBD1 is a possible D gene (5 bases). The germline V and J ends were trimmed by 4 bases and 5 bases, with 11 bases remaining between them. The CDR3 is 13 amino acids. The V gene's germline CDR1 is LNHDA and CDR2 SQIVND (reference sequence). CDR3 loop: CASSNRGGTEAFF. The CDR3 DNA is TGTGCCAGTAGTAACCGGGGGGGAACTGAAGCTTTCTTT.

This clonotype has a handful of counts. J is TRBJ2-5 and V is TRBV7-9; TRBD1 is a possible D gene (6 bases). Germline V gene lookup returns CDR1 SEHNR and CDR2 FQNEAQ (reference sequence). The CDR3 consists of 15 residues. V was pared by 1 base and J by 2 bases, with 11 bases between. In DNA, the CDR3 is TGTGCCAGCAGCTTAGTTCGCGGACAGCAAGAGACCCAGTACTTC. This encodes CASSLVRGQQETQYF.

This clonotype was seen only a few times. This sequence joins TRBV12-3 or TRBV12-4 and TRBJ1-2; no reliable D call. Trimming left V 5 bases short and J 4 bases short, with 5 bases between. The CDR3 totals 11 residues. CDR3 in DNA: TGTGCCAGCAGTAACGTCTATGGCTACACCTTC. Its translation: CASSNVYGYTF.